The 7 T cell receptor beta chains presented below share a single source sample, sequenced in a study of blood T cell repertoires in COVID-19 (dated by TCRdb to 2020 to 2022). Library prep was done by the immunoSEQ multiplex PCR assay. TCRdb re-hosts the immuneACCESS table, in-frame sequences only. Its copies lack some clones; in the studies checked, an unresolved V gene accounts for under half of them, and the cause for the rest is not known. In this sample the table shows more than 110,000 clones, 79% of which occur a single time. The ten largest clones add up to approximately 3.5% of the sample. Sequencing was performed on peripheral blood. All receptors derive from a man between 60 and 70 years old with acute or convalescent COVID-19.

The chain has TRBV7-8 and TRBJ2-5; tentative D call: TRBD1 (5 bases). In germline, CDR1 is SGHVS, CDR2 FQNEAQ. Between the trimmed V and J ends, which lost 0 bases and 7 bases, there was a span of 12 bases. The CDR3 covers 14 residues. In nucleotides, the CDR3 is TGTGCCAGCAGCTTAGCCTGGATCCAGGGGACCCAGTACTTC. This codes for CASSLAWIQGTQYF.

The chain uses TRBV5-1 and TRBJ2-7; 8 bases line up with TRBD1. Germline values: CDR1 SGHRS, CDR2 YFSETQ. J was trimmed by 0 bases and V by 2 bases; bases with no gene match: 10. The CDR3 runs to 17 residues. The CDR3 loop reads CASSFSTRDRSSYEQYF. Written as DNA, the CDR3 is TGCGCCAGCAGCTTTTCAACTCGGGACAGGAGCTCCTACGAGCAGTACTTC.

The chain is built from TRBV4-2 and TRBJ1-2, with TRBD1 matching over 8 bases. The germline V gene has CDR1 LGHNA and CDR2 YNFKEQ. J gave up 8 bases and V 0 bases, and 11 bases lay outside the gene matches. This CDR3 is 16 amino acids long. CDR3 sequence reads: CASSQDRTGGWRGYTF. The CDR3 DNA sequence: TGTGCCAGCAGCCAAGATCGAACAGGGGGATGGCGAGGCTACACCTTC.

The chain is built from TRBV2 and TRBJ2-3, with unresolved D. V was shortened by 6 bases and J by 5 bases, with 12 bases between the two germline ends. Per germline, CDR1 SNHLY and CDR2 FYNNEI. The CDR3 consists of 13 residues. The CDR3 nucleotides read TGTGCCAGCAGATACACTTCGGGAGATACGCAGTATTTT. It codes for CASRYTSGDTQYF.

The chain carries TRBV27 and TRBJ2-7, with D possibly being TRBD1 (6 bases). The CDR3 sequence is 15 residues long. Germline lookup yields CDR1 MNHEY and CDR2 SMNVEV (reference sequence). Trimming cost V 8 bases and J 5 bases, with 22 bases left between them. CDR3 sequence: CASHSGGRPINEQYF. The CDR3 DNA is TGTGCCAGCCATTCTGGGGGCAGGCCCATTAACGAGCAGTACTTC.

The gene calls are TRBV9 and TRBJ2-3, with D uncertain. V was shortened by 1 base and J by 2 bases, with 14 bases between the two germline ends. The CDR3 spans 16 residues. The germline gives CDR1 SGDLS, CDR2 YYNGEE. The CDR3, as DNA: TGTGCCAGCAGCGTAATCGGAAGTGTAGCCACAGATACGCAGTATTTT. Encoded protein: CASSVIGSVATDTQYF.

The V call is TRBV6-5, the J call TRBJ1-2; no definite D call. Germline CDR1 and CDR2: MNHEY and SVGAGI. V lost 4 bases and J lost 8, with 11 bases in between. The CDR3 is 12 amino acids. The CDR3 spells CASSSPGEGYTF. CDR3 coding DNA: TGTGCCAGCAGTTCCCCGGGAGAAGGCTACACCTTC.